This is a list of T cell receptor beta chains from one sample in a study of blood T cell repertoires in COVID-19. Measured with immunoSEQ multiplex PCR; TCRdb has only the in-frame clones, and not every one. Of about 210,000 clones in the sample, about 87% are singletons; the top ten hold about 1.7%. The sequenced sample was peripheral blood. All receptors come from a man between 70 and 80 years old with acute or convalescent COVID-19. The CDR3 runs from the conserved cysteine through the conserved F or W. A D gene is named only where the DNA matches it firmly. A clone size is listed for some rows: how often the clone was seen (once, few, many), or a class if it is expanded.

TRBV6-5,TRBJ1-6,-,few,TGTGCCAGCAGTTACGGGCGTGAGCAACAACCCCTCCACTTT,CASSYGREQQPLHF
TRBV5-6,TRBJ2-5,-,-,TGTGCCAGCAGCTTGGAAGGGGGAGAGACCCAGTACTTC,CASSLEGGETQYF
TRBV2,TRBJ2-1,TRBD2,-,TGTGCCAGCAGTGAATCTAGCGGGATGCACTACAATGAGCAGTTCTTC,CASSESSGMHYNEQFF
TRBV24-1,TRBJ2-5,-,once,TGTGCCACCAGTGCCCCAGAGGCGGGGCCCCAAGAGACCCAGTACTTC,CATSAPEAGPQETQYF
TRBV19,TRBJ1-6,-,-,TGTGCCAGTAAGGCTGGGGTCCGGGGAAATTCACCCCTCCACTTT,CASKAGVRGNSPLHF
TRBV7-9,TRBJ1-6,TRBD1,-,TGTGCCAGCAGCTCACACCTCGGCGGGACAGCCGACACACCCCTCCACTTT,CASSSHLGGTADTPLHF
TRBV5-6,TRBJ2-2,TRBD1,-,TGTGCCAGCAGCGAAGAAGGGGGCCGGTTTGCCGGGGAGCTGTTTTTT,CASSEEGGRFAGELFF
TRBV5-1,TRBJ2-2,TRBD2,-,TGCGCCAGCAGCTTGGGGGTAGCGGGACTCACCGGGGAGCTGTTTTTT,CASSLGVAGLTGELFF
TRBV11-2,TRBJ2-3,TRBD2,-,TGTGCCAGCAGCTTAGGGACTAGCGGTTCAGATACGCAGTATTTT,CASSLGTSGSDTQYF
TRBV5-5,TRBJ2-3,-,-,TGTGCCAGCCACCAAATCGGGGGCACAGATACGCAGTATTTT,CASHQIGGTDTQYF
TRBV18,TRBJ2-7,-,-,TGTGCCAGCTCACCGACGACAGGCTCCTACGAGCAGTACTTC,CASSPTTGSYEQYF
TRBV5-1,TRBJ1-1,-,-,TGCGCCAGCAACGTGGCAGGGATGAACACTGAAGCTTTCTTT,CASNVAGMNTEAFF
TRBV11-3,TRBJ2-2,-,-,TGTGCCAGCAGCCCCACAGGGTACTACACCGGGGAGCTGTTTTTT,CASSPTGYYTGELFF
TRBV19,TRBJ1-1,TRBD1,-,TGTGCCAGTAGGGAGACAGGGGGTAACACTGAAGCTTTCTTT,CASRETGGNTEAFF
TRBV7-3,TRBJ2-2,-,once,TGTGCCAGCAACGGAGGGACCGGGGAGCTGTTTTTT,CASNGGTGELFF
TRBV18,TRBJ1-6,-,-,TGTGCCAGCTCATCAAACAGGGATTCACCCCTCCACTTT,CASSSNRDSPLHF
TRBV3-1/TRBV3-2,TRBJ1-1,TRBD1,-,TGTGCCAGCAGCCCGGGACAGGGCACTGAAGCTTTCTTT,CASSPGQGTEAFF
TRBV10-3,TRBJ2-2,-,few,TGTGCCATCAGTGGCGGAAGGAACACCGGGGAGCTGTTTTTT,CAISGGRNTGELFF
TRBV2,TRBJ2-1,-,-,TGTGCCAGCAGCACGACAGACTACAATGAGCAGTTCTTC,CASSTTDYNEQFF
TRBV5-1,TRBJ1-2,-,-,TGCGCCAGCAGCTCGGACATGCGTAACTATGGCTACACCTTC,CASSSDMRNYGYTF
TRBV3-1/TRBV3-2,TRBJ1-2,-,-,TGTGCCAGCAGCCCGACGGGAAACTATGGCTACACCTTC,CASSPTGNYGYTF
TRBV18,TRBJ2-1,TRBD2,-,TGTGCCATCTCCGGGACTACTTACAATGAGCAGTTCTTC,CAISGTTYNEQFF
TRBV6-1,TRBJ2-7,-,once,TGTGCCAGCAGTGCCCGTCTCCCACATATCCTCTACGAGCAGTACTTC,CASSARLPHILYEQYF
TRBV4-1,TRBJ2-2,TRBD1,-,TGCGCCAGCAGCCAGACCCTAAACAGGGGCGGGGAGCTGTTTTTT,CASSQTLNRGGELFF
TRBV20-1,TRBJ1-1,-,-,TGCAGTGCTAGCAGGGGCACTGAAGCTTTCTTT,CSASRGTEAFF
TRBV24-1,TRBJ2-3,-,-,TGTGCCACCAGTGACTCATACTCTGATACGCAGTATTTT,CATSDSYSDTQYF
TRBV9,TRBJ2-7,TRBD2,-,TGTGCCAGCAGCCAAGGACTAGCGGCCTTTCCCGAGCAGTACTTC,CASSQGLAAFPEQYF
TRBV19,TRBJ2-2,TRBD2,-,TGTGCCAGTGGGACTAGAAAGAACACCGGGGAGCTGTTTTTT,CASGTRKNTGELFF
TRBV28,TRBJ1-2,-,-,TGTGCCAGCAGCTTGACAGTCTATGGCTACACCTTC,CASSLTVYGYTF
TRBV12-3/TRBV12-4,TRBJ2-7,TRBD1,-,TGTGCCAGCAGTTCGACAGGGGTGGGGGAGCAGTACTTC,CASSSTGVGEQYF
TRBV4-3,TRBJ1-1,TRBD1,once,TGCGCCAGCAGCCAAGTGGAAGGGACAGGGAAAGCTTTCTTT,CASSQVEGTGKAFF
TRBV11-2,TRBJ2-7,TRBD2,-,TGTGCCAGCAGCGTTCCTGGTGCCGGGAGGGACGAGCAGTACTTC,CASSVPGAGRDEQYF
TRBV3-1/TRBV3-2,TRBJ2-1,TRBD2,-,TGTGCCAGCAGCCAACGGGCGGGAGGTGTTGAGCAGTTCTTC,CASSQRAGGVEQFF
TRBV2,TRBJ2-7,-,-,TGTGCCAGCAGGCGGACAGAGTACGAGCAGTACTTC,CASRRTEYEQYF
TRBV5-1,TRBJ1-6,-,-,TGCGCCAGCAGCTTGGATACGAACAAATGGAATTCACCCCTCCACTTT,CASSLDTNKWNSPLHF
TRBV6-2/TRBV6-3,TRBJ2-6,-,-,TGTGCCAGCAGTTACTCGTCGCGTGAGGCTGGGGCCAACGTCCTGACTTTC,CASSYSSREAGANVLTF
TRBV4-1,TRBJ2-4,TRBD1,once,TGCGCCAGCAGCCAAGAAGGGACAGCCCTAGCCAAAAACATTCAGTACTTC,CASSQEGTALAKNIQYF
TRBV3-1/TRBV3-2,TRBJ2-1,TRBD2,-,TGTGCCAGCAGCCAAGCGGGAGGGCCCTACAATGAGCAGTTCTTC,CASSQAGGPYNEQFF
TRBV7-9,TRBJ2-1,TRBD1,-,TGTGCCAGCAGCTTTAAAACTTTCGGGACAGGGGGCTTTCGTGAGCAGTTCTTC,CASSFKTFGTGGFREQFF
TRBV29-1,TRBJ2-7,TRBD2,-,TGCAGCGTGGGGACTAGCGGGAGGCTCGAGCAGTACTTC,CSVGTSGRLEQYF
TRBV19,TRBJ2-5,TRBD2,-,TGTGCCAGTAGGGATAGCGGGAGGGCCGCGTACCAAGAGACCCAGTACTTC,CASRDSGRAAYQETQYF